The rows below give T cell receptor beta chains drawn from one sample of a study of CD8 T cells in ankylosing spondylitis. Each CDR3 protein is one row after TCRdb ran MiXCR on the 5' RACE reads. The data hold 200,000 to 250,000 distinct CDR3 sequences, with around 7.9% observed a single time. The source material was blood, either unsorted or a sorted T cell fraction (not recorded which). The receptors were sampled from a male donor with ankylosing spondylitis. CDR3s include the opening cysteine and the closing phenylalanine or tryptophan. D genes are given only for firm matches. The size field is filled for only some rows; it gives once, few, many or a size class.

j_call | d_call | v_call | clone_size | cdr3_aa | cdr3_nt
TRBJ2-1 | TRBD1 | TRBV4-1 | many | CASSRGQGTYNEQFF | TGCGCCAGCAGCCGAGGACAGGGAACCTACAATGAGCAGTTCTTC
TRBJ2-1 | TRBD1 | TRBV6-5 | many | CASSYRQGAVYNEQFF | TGTGCCAGCAGTTACCGACAGGGGGCGGTGTACAATGAGCAGTTCTTC
TRBJ2-7 | TRBD2 | TRBV7-9 | - | CASSLGEGSWKAYEQYF | TGTGCCAGCAGCTTAGGGGAGGGCTCCTGGAAGGCCTACGAGCAGTACTTC
TRBJ1-1 | - | TRBV12-5 | many | CASAKGGMNTEAFF | TGTGCTAGTGCTAAGGGGGGCATGAACACTGAAGCTTTCTTT
TRBJ2-1 | - | TRBV5-1 | many | CASSHGTEIWHEQFF | TGCGCCAGCAGCCACGGGACGGAGATCTGGCATGAGCAGTTCTTC
TRBJ2-1 | - | TRBV7-2 | many | CASSFRLVRGDNEQFF | TGTGCCAGCAGCTTCCGACTAGTTAGGGGGGACAATGAGCAGTTCTTC
TRBJ1-2 | - | TRBV27 | many | CASRARGRANYGYTF | TGTGCCAGCAGGGCGCGTGGGCGGGCTAACTATGGCTACACCTTC
TRBJ2-3 | - | TRBV4-3 | many | CASSLRSLPGRSATDTQYF | TGCGCCAGCAGCCTTAGATCTCTTCCAGGGAGGTCTGCAACAGATACGCAGTATTTT
TRBJ2-7 | - | TRBV27 | many | CASSSWTATYEQYF | TGTGCCAGCAGTTCGTGGACAGCCACCTACGAGCAGTACTTC
TRBJ2-5 | - | TRBV5-1 | - | CASSGMSSFKETQYF | TGCGCCAGCAGCGGGATGTCTAGCTTCAAGGAGACCCAGTACTTC
TRBJ1-6 | - | TRBV27 | many | CASGYSPLHF | TGTGCCAGCGGCTATTCACCCCTCCACTTT
TRBJ2-2 | - | TRBV5-1 | few | CASSLRVQGRIGELFF | TGCGCCAGCTCCCTGAGGGTCCAGGGGAGGATCGGGGAGCTGTTTTTT
TRBJ1-5 | TRBD1 | TRBV28 | many | CASSLTGTGNQPQHF | TGTGCCAGCAGTTTAACCGGGACAGGGAATCAGCCCCAGCATTTT
TRBJ2-1 | - | TRBV7-9 | many | CASSEGYFSYNEQFF | TGTGCCAGCAGCGAGGGATACTTTTCCTACAATGAGCAGTTCTTC
TRBJ2-5 | TRBD1 | TRBV27 | many | CASSFRTGKQETQYF | TGTGCCAGCAGTTTTCGGACAGGGAAACAAGAGACCCAGTACTTC
TRBJ2-7 | TRBD2 | TRBV5-1 | many | CASSDLAGGPHHEQYF | TGCGCCAGCAGCGACCTAGCGGGAGGGCCTCACCACGAGCAGTACTTC
TRBJ1-5 | - | TRBV12-5 | many | CASGLNSNQPQHF | TGTGCTAGTGGTCTAAATAGCAATCAGCCCCAGCATTTT
TRBJ2-2 | - | TRBV6-5 | many | CASSLVLRLANTGELFF | TGTGCCAGCAGTTTAGTCCTGAGACTAGCGAACACCGGGGAGCTGTTTTTT
TRBJ2-1 | TRBD2 | TRBV7-2 | many | CASSLISGREYEQFF | TGTGCCAGCAGCTTAATCAGCGGGAGAGAGTATGAGCAGTTCTTC
TRBJ1-2 | - | TRBV6-1 | few | CASSPNRDKNYGYTF | TGTGCCAGCAGTCCGAACAGGGATAAAAACTATGGCTACACCTTC
TRBJ1-6 | - | TRBV7-2 | many | CASRKAPGRINSPLHF | TGTGCCAGCAGAAAGGCCCCCGGACGGATAAATTCACCCCTCCACTTT
TRBJ1-1 | - | TRBV4-1 | - | CASSQARGMDTEAFF | TGCGCCAGCAGCCAAGCCCGGGGGATGGACACTGAAGCTTTCTTT
TRBJ2-3 | - | TRBV5-6 | - | CASSLEGWEDF | TGTGCCAGCAGCTTGGAAGGGTGGGAGGACTTT
TRBJ2-1 | - | TRBV12-3/TRBV12-4 | few | CASSLGGANEQFF | TGTGCCAGCAGTTTAGGCGGGGCGAATGAGCAGTTCTTC
TRBJ2-7 | - | TRBV5-5 | many | CASSLWLGPEQYF | TGTGCCAGCAGCTTGTGGTTGGGACCCGAGCAGTACTTC
TRBJ2-5 | - | TRBV14 | - | CASRGKEPVLCQETQYF | TGTGCCAGCAGGGGAAAGGAGCCGGTATTATGCCAAGAGACCCAGTACTTC
TRBJ2-1 | - | TRBV10-3 | few | CAITSTSSYNEQFF | TGTGCCATCACGTCTACCTCCTCCTACAATGAGCAGTTCTTC
TRBJ1-1 | - | TRBV7-9 | many | CASSLGLEAFF | TGTGCCAGCAGCTTAGGGCTTGAAGCTTTCTTT
TRBJ1-6 | - | TRBV20-1 | - | CSARTPGRLNSPLHF | TGCAGTGCAAGAACACCGGGACGGCTGAATTCACCCCTCCACTTT
TRBJ1-5 | TRBD1 | TRBV6-2/TRBV6-3 | many | CASSRGQGVNQPQHF | TGTGCCAGCAGTAGGGGACAGGGGGTAAATCAGCCCCAGCATTTT
TRBJ2-7 | TRBD2 | TRBV10-3 | many | CAISEVAGAYEQYF | TGTGCCATCAGTGAAGTAGCGGGGGCCTACGAGCAGTACTTC
TRBJ2-1 | TRBD2 | TRBV6-1 | many | CASSLYGTSGHEQFF | TGTGCCAGCAGTCTCTACGGGACTAGCGGGCATGAGCAGTTCTTC
TRBJ2-2 | - | TRBV7-3 | once | CASSLGEVPGELFF | TGTGCCAGCAGCTTGGGGGAGGTCCCCGGGGAGCTGTTTTTT
TRBJ2-7 | - | TRBV29-1 | many | CSVVQDPRGYEQYF | TGCAGCGTTGTCCAGGATCCCAGGGGCTACGAGCAGTACTTC
TRBJ2-1 | - | TRBV3-1 | many | CASSRYNEQFF | TGTGCCAGCAGCCGTTACAATGAGCAGTTCTTC
TRBJ2-7 | - | TRBV20-1 | - | CSARGSTRYEQYF | TGCAGTGCTAGAGGCTCGACACGCTACGAGCAGTACTTC
TRBJ2-4 | - | TRBV11-1 | many | CASRNRGKRPLGKNIQYF | TGTGCCAGCAGAAATCGGGGTAAAAGGCCCCTTGGCAAAAACATTCAGTACTTC